This TCR beta chain stems from a study of response to subunit inactivated influenza vaccine. General study points: After each seasonal influenza vaccination, few new T cells are recruited, the authors suggested.

About this clonotype: Its matching antigen is unknown.

TCRdb processed the RT-PCR reads anew with MiXCR; each CDR3 protein has one entry. Among around 850,000 distinct CDR3 sequences listed, approximately 17% were seen once. Germline assignment: CDR1 SNHLY and CDR2 FYNNEI. V lost 11 bases to trimming and J lost 2 bases, with 24 bases between them. The CDR3 runs 16 residues. The source is a man between 45 and 60 years old who received an inactivated influenza vaccine. V and J are TRBV2 and TRBJ2-5; a possible D gene is TRBD2 (6 bases). The sequencing here drew on PBMCs from blood, taken around 5 days after vaccination. The DNA for the CDR3 is TGTGCCGCTGGGGCTAGCGCCCGGGCGGGGCAAGAGACCCAGTACTTC. Protein sequence: CAAGASARAGQETQYF.